The subject of this entry is one TCR beta chain. V trimming: 5 bases; J trimming: 12 bases; junction bases outside the gene matches: 6. The CDR3 runs 11 residues. Germline CDR1 MNHNY, CDR2 SVGAGI (reference sequence). Bulk tissue was left unsorted, and RNA and DNA were co-extracted from about 20-30 mg of it. Primary liver carcinomas in the patients were surgically resected. With chronic HBV infection, the patients were also treatment-naive. This record belongs to a study of tumor-infiltrating lymphocytes in primary liver carcinoma. Across the study: Tumors measured roughly 4 to 10 cm and were stage T1-T3 N0M0.

A constant-region primer primed TCR beta cDNA synthesis from 400 to 550 ng of total RNA. Employing slightly modified ARM-PCR, three nested multiplex PCR rounds were run, and these gave rise to the TCR beta libraries. Two initial PCR rounds of about 11 cycles each paired TRBV1-TRBV30 forward primers with a C-beta reverse primer. Each CDR3 protein gets one entry after TCRdb re-called the multiplex PCR reads with MiXCR. The sample carries some 100,000 distinct CDR3 sequences, about 62% recorded once. The rearrangement joins TRBV6-6 to TRBJ1-2; 7 bases align to TRBD1. The specimen sequenced was liver tumor tissue from sampling region 2. Subset of the sample: tumor region T2, inferior pole. The source is a woman aged 60-75 years with primary liver carcinoma and hepatitis B virus infection. CDR3 in amino acids: CASSQTGTNTF. The CDR3 DNA follows: TGTGCCAGCAGTCAGACAGGGACTAACACCTTC.